This TCR beta chain was profiled in a study of cytomegalovirus exposure and HLA in healthy donors. Study results and caveats: A later analysis showed that HLA-associated TCR beta chains had undergone more clonal expansion than equally common others.

Concerning this clone: Its antigen is currently unknown.

Primers included in the PCR were 60 Vbeta and 13 Jbeta primers. Only in-frame clones appear in the TCRdb table, and some are missing; sequencing was by immunoSEQ multiplex PCR. The sample lists some 150,000 clones, about three fifths seen once, with about 7.1% in the top ten. The CDR3 is made up of 15 amino acids. The ends were cut back, 9 bases at V and 0 bases at J, with 15 bases in the middle. The germline CDR1 and CDR2 sequences are MNHNY and SVGAGI (reference sequence). The clonotype was recovered from a woman aged 55-69 years in good health and CMV-seropositive. The sample was PBMCs. The chain couples TRBV6-6 to TRBJ2-1, with a tentative D call TRBD2 (6 bases). The CDR3 coding sequence is TGTGCCAGTAGAAATAGCGGTAGCTCCTACAATGAGCAGTTCTTC. Its translation is CASRNSGSSYNEQFF.